The 9 T cell receptor beta chains reported below all come from one sample, sequenced in a study of blood T cell repertoires in COVID-19. Only in-frame clones appear in the TCRdb table, and some are missing; sequencing was by immunoSEQ multiplex PCR. The sample consists of about 180,000 clones, roughly 83% of them appearing once. The material sequenced was peripheral blood. The origin of the receptors is a human donor in a cohort sampled during active COVID-19.

This clone was seen only a few times. V gene TRBV5-1 combines with J gene TRBJ1-1; 7 positions match TRBD1. Germline assignment: CDR1 SGHRS and CDR2 YFSETQ. There are 15 residues in the CDR3. The J segment lost 1 base and the V segment lost 2 bases, leaving 5 bases of the junction unmatched. The CDR3 DNA reads as TGCGCCAGCAGCTTTGCAGGGGGGAGGAACACTGAAGCTTTCTTT. It codes for CASSFAGGRNTEAFF.

The rearrangement links TRBV7-2 to TRBJ1-1; D may be TRBD1 (5 bases). CDR1 and CDR2 from the germline V gene are SGHTA and FQGNSA. The CDR3 is made up of 15 amino acids. V lost 1 base, J lost 5 bases, and 14 bases lay in between. This CDR3 is CASSLEGRVGTEAFF. The CDR3 bases are TGTGCCAGCAGCTTAGAAGGCAGGGTCGGAACTGAAGCTTTCTTT.

The CDR3 sequence: CASSQDPSAGGYEQYF. For the CDR3, the DNA is TGCGCCAGCAGCCAAGACCCCTCGGCGGGAGGCTACGAGCAGTACTTC. The chain employs TRBV4-3 and TRBJ2-7; 8 bases line up with TRBD2. The CDR3 has 16 residues. The germline gives CDR1 LGHNA, CDR2 YSLEER. The ends lost 0 bases at V and 3 bases at J; junction bases unmatched: 7.

This clone was seen only once. V usage is TRBV28 and J usage is TRBJ1-5; 7 bases match TRBD1. Germline V gene lookup returns CDR1 MDHEN and CDR2 SYDVKM. V shed 5 bases and J 4 bases; nucleotides not matched to a gene: 5. This CDR3 contains 14 residues. This chain's CDR3 is CASSTGQANQPQHF. Here the CDR3 DNA reads TGTGCCAGCAGTACAGGACAGGCTAATCAGCCCCAGCATTTT. The full variable domain, in which reference TRBV28 and TRBJ1-5 provide the parts outside the CDR3, is DVKVTQSSRYLVKRTGEKVFLECVQDMDHENMFWYRQDPGLGLRLIYFSYDVKMKEKGDIPEGYSVSREKKERFSLILESASTNQTSMYLCASSTGQANQPQHFGDGTRLSIL.

The chain carries TRBV6-1 and TRBJ2-7; D not resolved. V was cut by 3 bases and J by 2 bases, with 11 bases left in between. The CDR3 has 14 residues. Germline-derived CDR1 and CDR2 are MNHNS and SASEGT. As DNA, the CDR3 is TGTGCCAGCAGTGACAGGCAGCTACCCTACGAGCAGTACTTC. Translated, it gives CASSDRQLPYEQYF.

The V call is TRBV4-3, the J call TRBJ2-1; TRBD2 aligns across 7 bases. CDR3 length: 18 residues. Germline V gene lookup returns CDR1 LGHNA and CDR2 YSLEER. J was trimmed by 0 bases and V by 0 bases; bases with no gene match: 8. The CDR3 nucleotides read TGCGCCAGCAGCCAAGATGGGGGGGTGGGTTTCTCCTACAATGAGCAGTTCTTC. Translated, it gives CASSQDGGVGFSYNEQFF.

The chain employs TRBV4-1 and TRBJ2-6; 9 bases align to TRBD1. CDR1 and CDR2 (germline): MGHRA, YSYEKL. The CDR3 runs 16 residues. V lost 4 bases to trimming and J lost 4 bases; unmatched junction nucleotides: 5. CDR3 loop: CASSPGQGMGANVLTF. The DNA for the CDR3 is TGCGCCAGCAGCCCCGGACAGGGGATGGGGGCCAACGTCCTGACTTTC.

The CDR3: CASSIVTGFRNSPLHF. The CDR3 region has the DNA TGTGCCAGTAGTATAGTAACAGGGTTCCGGAATTCACCCCTCCACTTT. J is TRBJ1-6 and V is TRBV19, with D possibly being TRBD1 (6 bases). Trimming removed 1 base from V and 7 bases from J, with 14 bases in between. Germline V CDR1 and CDR2: LNHDA, SQIVND (reference sequence). This CDR3 has 16 amino acids.

This chain uses TRBV5-4 with TRBJ1-2; D is possibly TRBD1 (5 bases). The germline V gene has CDR1 SGHNT and CDR2 YYREEE (reference sequence). The CDR3 has 13 amino acids. V dropped 2 bases and J dropped 8 bases, with 13 bases sitting between them. The CDR3, as DNA: TGTGCCAGCAGCTTTGACAGTGTCTGGGGCTACACCTTC. It yields the protein CASSFDSVWGYTF.